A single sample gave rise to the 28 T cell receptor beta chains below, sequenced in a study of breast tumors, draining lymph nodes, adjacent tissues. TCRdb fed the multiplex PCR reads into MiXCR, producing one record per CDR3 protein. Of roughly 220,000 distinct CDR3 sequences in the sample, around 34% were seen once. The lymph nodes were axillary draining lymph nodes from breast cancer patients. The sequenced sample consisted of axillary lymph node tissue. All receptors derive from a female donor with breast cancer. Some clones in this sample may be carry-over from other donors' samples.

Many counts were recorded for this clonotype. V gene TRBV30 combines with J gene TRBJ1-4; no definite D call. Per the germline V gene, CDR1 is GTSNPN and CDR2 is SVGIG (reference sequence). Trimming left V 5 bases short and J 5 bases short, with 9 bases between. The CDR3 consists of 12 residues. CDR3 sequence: CAWGSRNEKLFF. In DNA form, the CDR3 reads TGTGCCTGGGGGTCGAGAAATGAAAAACTGTTTTTT.

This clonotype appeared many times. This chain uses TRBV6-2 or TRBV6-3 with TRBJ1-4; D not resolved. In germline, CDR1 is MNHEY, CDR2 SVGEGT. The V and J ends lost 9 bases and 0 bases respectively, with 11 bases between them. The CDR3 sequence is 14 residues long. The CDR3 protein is CASAVRSTNEKLFF. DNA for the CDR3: TGTGCCAGTGCAGTGAGGTCAACTAATGAAAAACTGTTTTTT.

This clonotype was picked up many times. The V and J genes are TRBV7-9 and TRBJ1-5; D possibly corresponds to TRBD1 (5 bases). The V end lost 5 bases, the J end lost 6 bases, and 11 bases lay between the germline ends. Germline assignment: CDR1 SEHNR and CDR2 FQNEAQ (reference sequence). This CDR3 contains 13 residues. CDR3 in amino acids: CASSGDGGQPQHF. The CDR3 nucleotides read TGTGCCAGCAGCGGGGACGGCGGTCAGCCCCAGCATTTT.

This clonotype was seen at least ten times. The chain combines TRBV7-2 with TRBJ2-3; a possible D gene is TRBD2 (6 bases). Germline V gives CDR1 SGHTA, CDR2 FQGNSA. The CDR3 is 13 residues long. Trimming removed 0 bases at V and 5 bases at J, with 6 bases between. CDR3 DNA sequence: TGTGCCAGCAGCTTAGCGGGAGGAGATACGCAGTATTTT. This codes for CASSLAGGDTQYF.

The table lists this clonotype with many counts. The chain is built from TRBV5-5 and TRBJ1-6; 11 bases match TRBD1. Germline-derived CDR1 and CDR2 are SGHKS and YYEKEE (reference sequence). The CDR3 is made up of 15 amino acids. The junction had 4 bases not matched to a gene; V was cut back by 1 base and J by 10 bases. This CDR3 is CASSLSGTGGSPLHF. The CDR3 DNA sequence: TGTGCCAGCAGCTTGTCCGGGACAGGGGGATCACCCCTCCACTTT.

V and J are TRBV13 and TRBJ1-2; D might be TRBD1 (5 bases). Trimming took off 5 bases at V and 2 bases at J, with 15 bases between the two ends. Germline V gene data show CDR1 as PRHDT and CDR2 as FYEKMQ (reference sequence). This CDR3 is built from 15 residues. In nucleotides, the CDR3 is TGTGCCAGCAGCCCACTAGGAGGGGTGAACTATGGCTACACCTTC. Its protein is CASSPLGGVNYGYTF. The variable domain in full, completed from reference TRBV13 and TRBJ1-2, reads AAGVIQSPRHLIKEKRETATLKCYPIPRHDTVYWYQQGPGQDPQFLISFYEKMQSDKGSIPDRFSAQQFSDYHSELNMSSLELGDSALYFCASSPLGGVNYGYTFGSGTRLTVV.

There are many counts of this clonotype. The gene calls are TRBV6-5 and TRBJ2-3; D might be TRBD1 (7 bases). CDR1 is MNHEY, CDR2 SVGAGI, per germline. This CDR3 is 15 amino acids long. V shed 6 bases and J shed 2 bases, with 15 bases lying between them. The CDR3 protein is CASSDRERVTDTQYF. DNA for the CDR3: TGTGCCAGCAGCGACAGGGAGCGGGTCACAGATACGCAGTATTTT.

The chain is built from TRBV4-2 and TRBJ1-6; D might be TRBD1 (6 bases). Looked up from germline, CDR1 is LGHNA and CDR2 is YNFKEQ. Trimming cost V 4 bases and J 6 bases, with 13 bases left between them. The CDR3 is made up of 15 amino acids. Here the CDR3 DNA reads TGTGCCAGCAGCCCGTCGACAGGAGTTAATTCACCCCTCCACTTT. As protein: CASSPSTGVNSPLHF.

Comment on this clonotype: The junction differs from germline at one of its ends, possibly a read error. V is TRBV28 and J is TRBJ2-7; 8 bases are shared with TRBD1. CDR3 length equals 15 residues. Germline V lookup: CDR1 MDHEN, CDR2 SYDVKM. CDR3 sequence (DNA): TGTGCCGGCAGTATACCGACAGGGGTCCCCCACGAGCAGTACTTC. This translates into CAGSIPTGVPHEQYF. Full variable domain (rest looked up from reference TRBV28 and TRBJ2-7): DVKVTQSSRYLVKRTGEKVFLECVQDMDHENMFWYRQDPGLGLRLIYFSYDVKMKEKGDIPEGYSVSREKKERFSLILESASTNQTSMYLCAGSIPTGVPHEQYFGPGTRLTVT.

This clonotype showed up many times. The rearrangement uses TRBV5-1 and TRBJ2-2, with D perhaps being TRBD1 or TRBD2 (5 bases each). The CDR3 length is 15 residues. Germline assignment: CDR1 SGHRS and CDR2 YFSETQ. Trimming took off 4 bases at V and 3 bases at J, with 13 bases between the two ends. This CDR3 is CASSLRDVYTGELFF. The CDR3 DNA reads TGCGCCAGCAGCCTCCGGGACGTGTACACCGGGGAGCTGTTTTTT.

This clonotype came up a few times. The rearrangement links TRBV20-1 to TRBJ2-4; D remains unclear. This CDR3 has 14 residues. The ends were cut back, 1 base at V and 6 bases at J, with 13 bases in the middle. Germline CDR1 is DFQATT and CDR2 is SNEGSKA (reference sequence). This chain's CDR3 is CSARVTGDRNIQYF. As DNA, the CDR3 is TGCAGTGCTAGAGTCACCGGTGACCGAAACATTCAGTACTTC.

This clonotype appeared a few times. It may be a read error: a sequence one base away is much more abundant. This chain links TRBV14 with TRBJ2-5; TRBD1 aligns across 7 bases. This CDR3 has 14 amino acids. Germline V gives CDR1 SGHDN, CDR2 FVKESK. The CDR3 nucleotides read TGTGCCAGCAGCCTGACAGGGAGCGGCGAGACCCAGTCCTTC. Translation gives CASSLTGSGETQSF. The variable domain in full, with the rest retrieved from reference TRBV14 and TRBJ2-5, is EAGVTQFPSHSVIEKGQTVTLRCDPISGHDNLYWYRRVMGKEIKFLLHFVKESKQDESGMPNNRFLAERTGGTYSTLKVQPAELEDSGVYFCASSLTGSGETQSFGPGTRLLVL.

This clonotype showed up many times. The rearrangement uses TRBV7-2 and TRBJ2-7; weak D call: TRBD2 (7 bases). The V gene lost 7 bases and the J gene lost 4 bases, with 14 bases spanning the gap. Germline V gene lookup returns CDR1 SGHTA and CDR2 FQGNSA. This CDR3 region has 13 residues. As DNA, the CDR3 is TGTGCCAGCACAGGGGCTAGCGGTTACGAGCAGTACTTC. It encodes CASTGASGYEQYF.

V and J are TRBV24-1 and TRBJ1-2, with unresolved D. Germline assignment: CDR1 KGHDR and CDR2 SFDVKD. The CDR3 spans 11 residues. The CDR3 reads CAAKAIYGYTF. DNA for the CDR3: TGTGCGGCCAAAGCTATCTATGGCTACACCTTC.

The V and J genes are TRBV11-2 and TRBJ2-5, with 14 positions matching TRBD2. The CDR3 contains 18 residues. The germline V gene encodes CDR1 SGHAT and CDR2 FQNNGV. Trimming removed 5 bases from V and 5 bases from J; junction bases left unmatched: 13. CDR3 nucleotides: TGTGCCAGCAGCCCACTCGGACTAGCGGGAGGTCAGGGGGAGACCCAGTACTTC. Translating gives CASSPLGLAGGQGETQYF.

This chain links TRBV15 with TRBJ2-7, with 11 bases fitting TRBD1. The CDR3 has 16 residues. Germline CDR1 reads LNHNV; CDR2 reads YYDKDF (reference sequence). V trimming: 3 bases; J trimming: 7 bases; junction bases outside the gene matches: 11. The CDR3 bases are TGTGCCACCAGCAGTGCTCCGGGACAGGGGGTAGGGGAGCAGTACTTC. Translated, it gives CATSSAPGQGVGEQYF.

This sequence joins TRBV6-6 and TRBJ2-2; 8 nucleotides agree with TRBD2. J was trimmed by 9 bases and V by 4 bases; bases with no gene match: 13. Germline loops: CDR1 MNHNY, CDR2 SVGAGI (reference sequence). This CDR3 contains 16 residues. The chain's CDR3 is CASSSSTGGSSRELFF. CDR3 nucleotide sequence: TGTGCCAGCAGTTCGTCGACGGGAGGGTCTTCCCGGGAGCTGTTTTTT.

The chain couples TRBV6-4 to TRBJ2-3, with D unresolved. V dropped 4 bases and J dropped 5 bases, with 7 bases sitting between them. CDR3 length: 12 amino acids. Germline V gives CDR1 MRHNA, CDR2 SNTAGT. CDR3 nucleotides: TGTGCCAGCAGTGTCCACGGAGATACGCAGTATTTT. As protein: CASSVHGDTQYF.

The CDR3 DNA is TGTGCCAGAGGGGGGTGGGTGGGCGAGCAGTACTTC. Amino acids: CARGGWVGEQYF. The genes are TRBV10-3 and TRBJ2-7; perhaps D is TRBD1 or TRBD2 (6 bases each). V was cut by 10 bases and J by 6 bases, with 16 bases left in between. The CDR3 covers 12 residues. Germline V gives CDR1 ENHRY, CDR2 SYGVKD.

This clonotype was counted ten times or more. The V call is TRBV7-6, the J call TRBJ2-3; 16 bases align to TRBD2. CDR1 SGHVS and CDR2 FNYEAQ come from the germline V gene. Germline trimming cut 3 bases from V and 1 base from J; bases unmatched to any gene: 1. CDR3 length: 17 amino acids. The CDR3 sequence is CASSLGTSGGGTDTQYF. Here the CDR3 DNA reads TGTGCCAGCAGCTTGGGGACTAGCGGGGGGGGCACAGATACGCAGTATTTT.

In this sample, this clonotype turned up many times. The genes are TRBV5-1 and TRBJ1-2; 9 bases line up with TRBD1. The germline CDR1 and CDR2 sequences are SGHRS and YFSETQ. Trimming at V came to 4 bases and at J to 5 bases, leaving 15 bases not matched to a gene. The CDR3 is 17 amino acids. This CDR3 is CASSQDRGQSSAYGYTF. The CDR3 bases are TGCGCCAGCAGCCAGGACAGGGGCCAGTCGTCCGCATATGGCTACACCTTC.

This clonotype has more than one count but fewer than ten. The CDR3 bases are TGTGCCAGCAGGAGGGGGGACCAGGGGTCGGAGACCCAGTACTTC. Translation gives CASRRGDQGSETQYF. The chain has TRBV2 and TRBJ2-5; D tentatively reads TRBD1 or TRBD2 (6 bases each). CDR3 length: 15 amino acids. Germline V gene lookup returns CDR1 SNHLY and CDR2 FYNNEI. Trimming left V 6 bases short and J 5 bases short, with 19 bases between.

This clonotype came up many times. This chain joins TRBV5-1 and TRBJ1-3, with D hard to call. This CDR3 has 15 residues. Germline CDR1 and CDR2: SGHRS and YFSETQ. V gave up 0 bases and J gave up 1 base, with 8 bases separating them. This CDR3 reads CASSLDSGSGNTIYF. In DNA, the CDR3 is TGCGCCAGCAGCTTGGATTCGGGATCTGGAAACACCATATATTTT.

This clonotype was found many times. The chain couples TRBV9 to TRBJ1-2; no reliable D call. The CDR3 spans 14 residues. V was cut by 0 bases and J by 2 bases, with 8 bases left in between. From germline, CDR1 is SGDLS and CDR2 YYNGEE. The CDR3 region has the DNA TGTGCCAGCAGCGTAGATGCACGCAACTATGGCTACACCTTC. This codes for CASSVDARNYGYTF.

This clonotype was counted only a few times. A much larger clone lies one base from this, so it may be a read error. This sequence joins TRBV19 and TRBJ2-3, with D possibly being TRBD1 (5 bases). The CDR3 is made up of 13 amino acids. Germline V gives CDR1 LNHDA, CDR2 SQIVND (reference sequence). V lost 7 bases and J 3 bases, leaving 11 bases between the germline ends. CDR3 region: CASTAGLTDTQYF. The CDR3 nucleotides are TGTGCCAGTACGGCAGGGTTAACAGATACGCAGTATTTT.

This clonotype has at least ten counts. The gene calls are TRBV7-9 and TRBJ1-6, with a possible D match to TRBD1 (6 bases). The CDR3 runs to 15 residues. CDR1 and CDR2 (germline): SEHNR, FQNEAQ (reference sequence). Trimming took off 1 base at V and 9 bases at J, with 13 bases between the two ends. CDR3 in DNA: TGTGCCAGCAGCTTAGGGCAGGGGTCTGGTTCACCCCTCCACTTT. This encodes CASSLGQGSGSPLHF.

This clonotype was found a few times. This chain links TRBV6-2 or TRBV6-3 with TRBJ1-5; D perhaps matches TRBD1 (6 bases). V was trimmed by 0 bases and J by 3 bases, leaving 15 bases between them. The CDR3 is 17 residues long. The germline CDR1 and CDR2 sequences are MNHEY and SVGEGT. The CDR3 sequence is CASSYSMGSGDNQPQHF. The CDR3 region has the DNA TGTGCCAGCAGTTACTCGATGGGATCAGGGGACAATCAGCCCCAGCATTTT.

CDR3: CACTMGPTKGLNEKLFF. The CDR3 region has the DNA TGTGCCTGTACCATGGGACCGACAAAAGGGCTCAATGAAAAACTGTTTTTT. J is TRBJ1-4 and V is TRBV30; TRBD1 is a possible D gene (5 bases). Germline loops: CDR1 GTSNPN, CDR2 SVGIG (reference sequence). The CDR3 loop spans 17 amino acids. V was cut by 6 bases and J by 5 bases, with 25 bases left in between. Based on the CDR3 plus reference TRBV30 and TRBJ1-4, the full variable domain is SQTIHQWPATLVQPVGSPLSLECTVEGTSNPNLYWYRQAAGRGLQLLFYSVGIGQISSEVPQNLSASRPQDRQFILSSKKLLLSDSGFYLCACTMGPTKGLNEKLFFGSGTQLSVL.